A selection of T cell receptor beta chains follows, all from one sample in a study of cytomegalovirus exposure and HLA in healthy donors. The method was immunoSEQ multiplex PCR; TCRdb's version includes in-frame clones alone and lacks a portion of them. The data show around 140,000 clones, and the top ten clones hold around 1.5%. Sequenced input: PBMCs. These receptors all stem from a middle-aged woman in good health and CMV-seronegative. Each CDR3 is given without its conserved first and last residue. Each record gives: V gene, CDR3 protein.

V gene: TRBV7-9; CDR3 protein: ASSFGVTEAF
V gene: TRBV5-3; CDR3 protein: ARSLYRQGLNQPQH
V gene: TRBV19; CDR3 protein: ASNLDRVNTGELF
V gene: TRBV9; CDR3 protein: ASSVGGDSPLH
V gene: TRBV6-4; CDR3 protein: ASSDVRGWAKNIQY
V gene: TRBV28; CDR3 protein: ASSPPAGQGQPQH
V gene: TRBV19; CDR3 protein: ASSTRGGGWTEAF
V gene: TRBV5-6; CDR3 protein: ASRIRSSGNTIY
V gene: TRBV23-1; CDR3 protein: ASSRSELGEKSDTQY
V gene: TRBV9; CDR3 protein: ASSVSGQGVSYNSPLH
V gene: TRBV7-8; CDR3 protein: ASSTQAAGGVQPQH
V gene: TRBV29-1; CDR3 protein: SVAPGLDGYT
V gene: TRBV7-2; CDR3 protein: ASSLYGGGNTGELF
V gene: TRBV5-4; CDR3 protein: ASSFGQINEQY
V gene: TRBV5-1; CDR3 protein: ASSLTSENLVNTEAF
V gene: TRBV5-1; CDR3 protein: ASTLDSNYGYT
V gene: TRBV6-5; CDR3 protein: ASTPGAYTEAF
V gene: TRBV10-1; CDR3 protein: ASSDEAGGFRGYT
V gene: TRBV9; CDR3 protein: ASSVGGATEAF
V gene: TRBV28; CDR3 protein: ASSLGDTGNYGYT
V gene: TRBV27; CDR3 protein: ASSTWGGGSNQPQH
V gene: TRBV6-1; CDR3 protein: ASSEEGGGAETQY
V gene: TRBV29-1; CDR3 protein: SVQLRAGAMNTEAF
V gene: TRBV7-9; CDR3 protein: ASSVTGAGYT
V gene: TRBV4-3; CDR3 protein: AGSQEGTGKNQPQH
V gene: TRBV5-1; CDR3 protein: ASSSGLSGGEAF
V gene: TRBV5-8; CDR3 protein: ASSQGSAA
V gene: TRBV6-6; CDR3 protein: ASSSGPDQY
V gene: TRBV2; CDR3 protein: ASSPDRGGDQPQH
V gene: TRBV9; CDR3 protein: ASSSRTGENYGYT
V gene: TRBV27; CDR3 protein: ASSFRDSRYNEQF
V gene: TRBV10-3; CDR3 protein: AISGQGRAF
V gene: TRBV10-3; CDR3 protein: AMADRNTDTQY
V gene: TRBV7-9; CDR3 protein: ASSPLRTSGENTDTQY
V gene: TRBV28; CDR3 protein: ASSLWRDRGPNQPQH
V gene: TRBV28; CDR3 protein: ASSSSGTVNTEAF
V gene: TRBV28; CDR3 protein: ASIGETKNIQY
V gene: TRBV6-5; CDR3 protein: ASSRVPSNQPQH